These 10 T cell receptor beta chains share one sample of origin, sequenced in a study of blood T cell repertoires in COVID-19 (dated by TCRdb to between 2020 and 2021). To prepare the library, the immunoSEQ multiplex PCR assay was applied. TCRdb holds this immuneACCESS table with in-frame rearrangements only. Some clones are missing; in checked studies, unresolved V genes explain under half, and the rest has no known cause. The sample yields approximately 76,000 clones; about nine tenths were counted once. The top ten hold approximately 15% of the sample. The specimen was peripheral blood. The receptors stem from a man of 80 years or more in a cohort sampled during active COVID-19.

The J gene is TRBJ2-1, the V gene TRBV19; possible D gene TRBD2, 5 bases. Germline assignment: CDR1 LNHDA and CDR2 SQIVND (reference sequence). V was clipped by 8 bases and J by 2 bases, with 25 bases between them. CDR3 length: 18 amino acids. Here the CDR3 reads CASSPPPTRERTYNEQFF. As DNA, the CDR3 is TGTGCCAGTTCTCCCCCCCCCACTAGGGAGCGGACCTACAATGAGCAGTTCTTC. Drawing the rest from reference TRBV19 and TRBJ2-1, the complete variable domain is DGGITQSPKYLFRKEGQNVTLSCEQNLNHDAMYWYRQDPGQGLRLIYYSQIVNDFQKGDIAEGYSVSREKKESFPLTVTSAQKNPTAFYLCASSPPPTRERTYNEQFFGPGTRLTVL.

The chain couples TRBV4-3 to TRBJ1-5; no reliable D call. Trimming stripped 0 bases from V and 5 bases from J, with 11 bases between. Germline V gene data show CDR1 as LGHNA and CDR2 as YSLEER. The CDR3 totals 15 residues. DNA of the CDR3: TGCGCCAGCAGCCAAGATTTTTTGTATGATCAGCCCCAGCATTTT. Translating gives CASSQDFLYDQPQHF.

The J gene is TRBJ2-3, the V gene TRBV11-3, with D perhaps TRBD1 (5 bases). The CDR3 consists of 15 residues. Trimming removed 1 base from V and 5 bases from J, with 13 bases in between. Germline V gene lookup returns CDR1 SGHNT and CDR2 YENEEA. The CDR3 sequence is CASSLGGAQGDTQYF. In DNA form, the CDR3 reads TGTGCCAGCAGCTTAGGTGGGGCCCAGGGAGATACGCAGTATTTT.

V usage is TRBV5-1 and J usage is TRBJ1-2; weak D call: TRBD1 (5 bases). Trimming took off 0 bases at V and 7 bases at J, with 13 bases between the two ends. Germline V gene sequence: CDR1 SGHRS, CDR2 YFSETQ. The length of the CDR3 is 14 residues. Written as DNA, the CDR3 is TGCGCCAGCAGCTTGGGAGGCCAGCAGGGTGGCTACACCTTC. Translation gives CASSLGGQQGGYTF.

The genes are TRBV28 and TRBJ2-5; TRBD1 agrees at 10 bases. V dropped 5 bases and J dropped 6; count of bases not matched to a gene: 12. In germline, CDR1 is MDHEN, CDR2 SYDVKM. This CDR3 comprises 16 residues. The CDR3: CASSPRTGGLLKTQYF. CDR3 in DNA: TGTGCCAGCAGTCCCCGGACAGGGGGTTTGTTAAAGACCCAGTACTTC.

This clone has just a few counts. This rearrangement joins TRBV28 to TRBJ2-1, with D possibly being TRBD2 (5 bases). The CDR3 contains 15 residues. V was trimmed by 2 bases and J by 14 bases, leaving 22 bases between them. Germline loops: CDR1 MDHEN, CDR2 SYDVKM. Here the CDR3 reads CASSLMTGNSVAKFF. CDR3 DNA sequence: TGTGCCAGCAGTTTAATGACGGGGAACAGTGTGGCAAAGTTCTTC.

The gene calls are TRBV5-1 and TRBJ1-3, with D perhaps matching TRBD1 (6 bases). From germline, CDR1 is SGHRS and CDR2 YFSETQ. This CDR3 has 16 amino acids. V gave up 4 bases and J gave up 0 bases, with 14 bases separating them. The CDR3 region is CASSPGTGFSGNTIYF. The DNA for the CDR3 is TGCGCCAGCAGCCCGGGCACAGGGTTCTCTGGAAACACCATATATTTT.

The chain joins TRBV7-2 to TRBJ1-1, with no clear D. Germline V gene sequence: CDR1 SGHTA, CDR2 FQGNSA. This CDR3 has 16 residues. V lost 1 base, J lost 1 base, and 13 bases lay in between. This CDR3 is CASSLGYGLANTEAFF. For the CDR3, the DNA is TGTGCCAGCAGCTTAGGGTATGGCCTCGCGAACACTGAAGCTTTCTTT.

This rearrangement joins TRBV11-1 to TRBJ2-2; D may be TRBD1 (6 bases). The CDR3 is 13 amino acids. V was pared by 4 bases and J by 5 bases, with 8 bases between. The germline V gene has CDR1 SGHAT and CDR2 FQDESV (reference sequence). CDR3: CASSSDRTGELFF. The CDR3, as DNA: TGTGCCAGCAGCTCGGACAGAACCGGGGAGCTGTTTTTT.

The chain joins TRBV25-1 to TRBJ1-3, with D hard to call. CDR3 length: 15 amino acids. Germline assignment: CDR1 MGHDK and CDR2 SYGVNS. V lost 2 bases to trimming and J lost 1 base, with 9 bases between them. The DNA for the CDR3 is TGTGCCAGCAGTGAACTCTCGGGTTCTGGAAACACCATATATTTT. It translates to CASSELSGSGNTIYF.